The 4 T cell receptor beta chains given below trace back to one sample, sequenced in a study of T cells in Graves' hyperthyroidism and ophthalmopathy. Amplified TCR beta CDR3 regions came from RNA transcripts. First-round RT-PCR of the TCR CDR3 relied on the HTBI primer set. TCRdb recomputed calls from the multiplex PCR reads with MiXCR, one row per CDR3 protein. The sample includes a few hundred thousand distinct CDR3 sequences, 15% to 18% seen only once; the top ten take 25% to 35%. Sequenced material: blood. These receptors came from a woman between 18 and 30 years old with Graves' hyperthyroidism that later progressed to Graves' ophthalmopathy.

The table lists this clonotype with many counts. The chain recombines TRBV3-1 with TRBJ2-7; TRBD2 might be the D (6 bases). Germline CDR1 reads LGHDT; CDR2 reads YNNKEL (reference sequence). The CDR3 runs to 15 residues. Trimming removed 0 bases from V and 6 bases from J, with 15 bases in between. The CDR3 protein is CASSQDWRARIEQYF. In nucleotides, the CDR3 is TGTGCCAGCAGCCAAGATTGGAGGGCGAGGATCGAGCAGTACTTC.

The rearrangement joins TRBV15 to TRBJ1-1; D ambiguous. Per the germline V gene, CDR1 is LNHNV and CDR2 is YYDKDF (reference sequence). CDR3 length: 14 residues. V was clipped by 1 base and J by 5 bases, with 11 bases between them. The CDR3 loop is CATSRGEMGTEAFF. For the CDR3, the DNA is TGTGCCACCAGCAGAGGAGAAATGGGGACTGAAGCTTTCTTT.

A few counts support this clonotype. The gene calls are TRBV14 and TRBJ1-2; 7 bases line up with TRBD1. The CDR3 runs to 13 residues. From germline, CDR1 is SGHDN and CDR2 FVKESK. The ends lost 4 bases at V and 6 bases at J; junction bases unmatched: 5. The CDR3 reads CASSRPGGNGYTF. The CDR3 DNA follows: TGTGCCAGCAGCCGCCCAGGGGGAAATGGCTACACCTTC.

This rearrangement joins TRBV27 to TRBJ2-1, with no clear D. Germline CDR1 is MNHEY and CDR2 is SMNVEV (reference sequence). This CDR3 contains 14 residues. V shed 5 bases and J shed 4 bases, with 12 bases lying between them. DNA of the CDR3: TGTGCCAGCAGTCCCCGTGGCGTTTACAATGAGCAGTTCTTC. It yields the protein CASSPRGVYNEQFF.